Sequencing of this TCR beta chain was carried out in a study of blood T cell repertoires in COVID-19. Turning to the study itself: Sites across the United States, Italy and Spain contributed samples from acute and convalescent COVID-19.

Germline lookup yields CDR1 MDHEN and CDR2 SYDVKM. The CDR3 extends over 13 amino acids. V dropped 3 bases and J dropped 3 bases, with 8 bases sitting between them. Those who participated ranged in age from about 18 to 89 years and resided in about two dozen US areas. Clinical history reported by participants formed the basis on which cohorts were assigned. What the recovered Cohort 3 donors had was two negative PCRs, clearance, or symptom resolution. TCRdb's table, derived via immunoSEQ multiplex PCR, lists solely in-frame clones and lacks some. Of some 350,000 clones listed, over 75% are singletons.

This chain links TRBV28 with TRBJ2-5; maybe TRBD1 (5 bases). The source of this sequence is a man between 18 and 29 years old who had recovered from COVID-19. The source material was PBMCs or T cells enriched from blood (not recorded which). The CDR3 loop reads CASSLGREETQYF. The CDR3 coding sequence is TGTGCCAGCAGTTTGGGCAGGGAAGAGACCCAGTACTTC. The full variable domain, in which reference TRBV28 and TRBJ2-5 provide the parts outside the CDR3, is DVKVTQSSRYLVKRTGEKVFLECVQDMDHENMFWYRQDPGLGLRLIYFSYDVKMKEKGDIPEGYSVSREKKERFSLILESASTNQTSMYLCASSLGREETQYFGPGTRLLVL.